Below are 9 T cell receptor beta chains sequenced from a single sample in a study of OX40 agonist ivuxolimab in advanced cancers. Here immunoSEQ multiplex PCR was the method, and the copy in TCRdb shows in-frame clones only, minus some. The sample records about 110,000 clones, 85% to 95% being singletons. The sequencing here drew on CD4+ or CD8+ T cells sorted from blood, taken in a trial of the OX40 agonist ivuxolimab. These receptors were obtained from an adult with an advanced solid tumor such as melanoma, head and neck, liver or kidney cancer.

J is TRBJ2-3 and V is TRBV14, with D tentatively TRBD1 (5 bases). Per germline, CDR1 SGHDN and CDR2 FVKESK. This CDR3 region has 14 residues. Trimming left V 5 bases short and J 5 bases short, with 14 bases between. CDR3 nucleotides: TGTGCCAGCAGCTTAGGGGCGAGAGGAGATACGCAGTATTTT. This translates into CASSLGARGDTQYF.

This clone was observed a handful of times. The gene calls are TRBV9 and TRBJ1-6; 9 nucleotides align to TRBD1. Trimming removed 5 bases from V and 8 bases from J; junction bases left unmatched: 5. The CDR3 has 14 amino acids. CDR1 and CDR2 (germline): SGDLS, YYNGEE. Here the CDR3 DNA reads TGTGCCAGCAGTGCCGGGACAGGGCATTCACCCCTCCACTTT. It specifies CASSAGTGHSPLHF.

In its sample, this clone was seen a few times. This CDR3 is also generated by other DNA sequences in the sample. The rearrangement joins TRBV6-5 to TRBJ2-7, with unresolved D. Trimming removed 0 bases from V and 4 bases from J, with 7 bases in between. The CDR3 has 13 amino acids. Germline CDR1 and CDR2: MNHEY and SVGAGI. The CDR3 spells CASSYSSSYEQYF. CDR3 in DNA: TGTGCCAGCAGTTACTCGTCATCGTACGAGCAGTACTTC.

V and J are TRBV7-9 and TRBJ2-1; 9 bases map to TRBD2. The J segment lost 7 bases and the V segment lost 2 bases, leaving 6 bases of the junction unmatched. The length of the CDR3 is 15 residues. The germline CDR1 and CDR2 sequences are SEHNR and FQNEAQ (reference sequence). As DNA, the CDR3 is TGTGCCAGCAGCTTATCGCGGGGGGGCTTGAATGAGCAGTTCTTC. It yields the protein CASSLSRGGLNEQFF.

In this sample, this clone turned up once. This rearrangement joins TRBV9 to TRBJ2-1, with D possibly being TRBD2 (5 bases). The germline CDR1 and CDR2 sequences are SGDLS and YYNGEE. The CDR3 extends over 16 amino acids. With 3 bases removed from V and 0 bases from J, the gap between germline ends came to 13 bases. CDR3 coding DNA: TGTGCCAGCAGCGCCGGACTTTTTTCCTCCTACAATGAGCAGTTCTTC. Protein sequence: CASSAGLFSSYNEQFF. The whole variable domain, remainder taken from reference TRBV9 and TRBJ2-1, is DSGVTQTPKHLITATGQRVTLRCSPRSGDLSVYWYQQSLDQGLQFLIQYYNGEERAKGNILERFSAQQFPDLHSELNLSSLELGDSALYFCASSAGLFSSYNEQFFGPGTRLTVL.

Written as DNA, the CDR3 is TGTGCCAGCAGTGACACTACCACAGATACGCAGTATTTT. Translated, it gives CASSDTTTDTQYF. The chain links TRBV6-4 to TRBJ2-3; D is unclear. Germline V CDR1 and CDR2: MRHNA, SNTAGT. The CDR3 totals 13 residues. Trimming shortened V by 2 bases and J by 2 bases, and 5 bases separated the two germline ends.

This clone was counted once. The CDR3 loop is CASSLGDRTNTEAFF. In DNA, the CDR3 is TGTGCCAGCAGCTTAGGGGACAGAACGAACACTGAAGCTTTCTTT. V and J are TRBV11-1 and TRBJ1-1; TRBD1 agrees at 7 bases. The J segment lost 1 base and the V segment lost 1 base, leaving 3 bases of the junction unmatched. Germline values: CDR1 SGHAT, CDR2 FQDESV (reference sequence). The CDR3 sequence is 15 residues long.

The chain uses TRBV5-4 and TRBJ2-1; 9 positions match TRBD2. V gave up 4 bases and J gave up 4 bases; unmatched junction bases: 9. Germline assignment: CDR1 SGHNT and CDR2 YYREEE (reference sequence). CDR3 length equals 16 residues. CDR3 DNA: TGTGCCAGCAGCAGGCCCTCGGCGGGAGGGTACAATGAGCAGTTCTTC. Translating gives CASSRPSAGGYNEQFF. Full variable domain (missing parts from reference TRBV5-4 and TRBJ2-1): ETGVTQSPTHLIKTRGQQVTLRCSSQSGHNTVSWYQQALGQGPQFIFQYYREEENGRGNFPPRFSGLQFPNYSSELNVNALELDDSALYLCASSRPSAGGYNEQFFGPGTRLTVL.

The chain couples TRBV18 to TRBJ2-7; TRBD1 might be the D (6 bases). V was pared by 5 bases and J by 1 base, with 21 bases between. Germline CDR1 reads KGHSH; CDR2 reads LQKENI. The CDR3 has 17 amino acids. CDR3 amino acids: CASSTRQAAGSSYEQYF. In nucleotides, the CDR3 is TGTGCCAGCTCAACCAGACAGGCAGCCGGATCGTCCTACGAGCAGTACTTC.